What follows are 21 T cell receptor beta chains derived from one specimen sequenced in a study of blood T cell repertoires in COVID-19. Repertoires were generated with immunoSEQ multiplex PCR, while TCRdb's copy carries only in-frame clones and drops some. The data contain 250,000 or so clones, 91% of them singletons. Sequencing was done on a sample of PBMCs or T cells enriched from blood (not recorded which). Receptor source: a middle-aged man who had been exposed to COVID-19.

The chain carries TRBV30 and TRBJ1-4; D is undetermined. The CDR3 contains 14 residues. V lost 2 bases to trimming and J lost 3 bases, with 10 bases between them. The V gene's germline CDR1 is GTSNPN and CDR2 SVGIG (reference sequence). The CDR3, as DNA: TGTGCCTGGAGTCCATGGGCAGCTAATGAAAAACTGTTTTTT. This gives the protein CAWSPWAANEKLFF.

The chain has TRBV27 and TRBJ1-5; D gene unclear. Germline lookup yields CDR1 MNHEY and CDR2 SMNVEV (reference sequence). This CDR3 region has 14 residues. Trimming took 6 bases from V and 0 from J, leaving 9 bases between them. The CDR3 spells CASSRQNSNQPQHF. CDR3 DNA sequence: TGTGCCAGCAGCCGACAAAATAGCAATCAGCCCCAGCATTTT.

The chain links TRBV11-3 to TRBJ2-1, with 9 positions matching TRBD2. Germline values: CDR1 SGHNT, CDR2 YENEEA. The CDR3 covers 13 residues. Unmatched junction bases numbered 2, after V lost 5 bases and J lost 6 bases. Written as DNA, the CDR3 is TGTGCCAGCAGCCAACTAGCGGGCAATGAGCAGTTCTTC. It translates to CASSQLAGNEQFF.

CDR3 sequence: CASSVRDSGELFF. The DNA of the CDR3 is TGTGCCAGCAGCGTTCGGGACAGCGGGGAGCTGTTTTTT. The rearrangement joins TRBV9 to TRBJ2-2; TRBD1 aligns across 7 bases. Per the germline V gene, CDR1 is SGDLS and CDR2 is YYNGEE. CDR3 length equals 13 residues. V was clipped by 2 bases and J by 7 bases; unmatched bases: 2.

The chain is built from TRBV12-3 or TRBV12-4 and TRBJ1-1; D is uncertain. CDR3 length: 11 amino acids. Trimming removed 6 bases from V and 8 bases from J, with 10 bases in between. The CDR3 DNA reads as TGTGCCAGCAGGACTCGCGCCGAAGCTTTCTTT. This gives the protein CASRTRAEAFF.

The chain links TRBV10-3 to TRBJ1-2; 7 bases map to TRBD1. In germline, CDR1 is ENHRY, CDR2 SYGVKD. CDR3 length: 15 residues. Trimming took 3 bases from V and 0 from J; bases not matched to a gene: 4. CDR3 nucleotides: TGTGCCATCAGTGACCTTGGGACAGCTAACTATGGCTACACCTTC. It encodes CAISDLGTANYGYTF.

V is TRBV4-1 and J is TRBJ1-5, with D perhaps matching TRBD1 (6 bases). The CDR3 covers 17 residues. Germline CDR1 reads MGHRA; CDR2 reads YSYEKL. The V gene lost 1 base and the J gene lost 3 bases, with 16 bases spanning the gap. CDR3 amino acids: CASSQVLQGMDNQPQHF. CDR3 in DNA: TGCGCCAGCAGCCAAGTATTACAGGGAATGGACAATCAGCCCCAGCATTTT.

V usage is TRBV18 and J usage is TRBJ1-5; 9 bases are shared with TRBD1. Trimming took 0 bases from V and 9 from J; bases not matched to a gene: 6. The CDR3 is 15 amino acids. Per the germline V gene, CDR1 is KGHSH and CDR2 is LQKENI. CDR3 nucleotides: TGTGCCAGCTCACCACCCGGACAGGGGTACTCGCCCCAGCATTTT. Its protein product is CASSPPGQGYSPQHF.

This clone was seen once. The CDR3 DNA reads as TGTGCCAGCAGCTCTTACAGCAAAGAGACCCAGTACTTC. Translated: CASSSYSKETQYF. The chain joins TRBV7-8 to TRBJ2-5; D uncertain. Germline assignment: CDR1 SGHVS and CDR2 FQNEAQ. This CDR3 contains 13 residues. Trimming took off 4 bases at V and 3 bases at J, with 9 bases between the two ends.

In its sample, this clone was seen once. The chain combines TRBV9 with TRBJ2-2; D is possibly TRBD1 (6 bases). V was pared by 0 bases and J by 5 bases, with 14 bases between. The CDR3 totals 16 residues. Germline CDR1 and CDR2: SGDLS and YYNGEE. The CDR3 region has the DNA TGTGCCAGCAGCGTAGGCGAGCTGGGGGCAACCGGGGAGCTGTTTTTT. Protein product: CASSVGELGATGELFF. The whole variable domain, filled in from reference TRBV9 and TRBJ2-2, reads DSGVTQTPKHLITATGQRVTLRCSPRSGDLSVYWYQQSLDQGLQFLIQYYNGEERAKGNILERFSAQQFPDLHSELNLSSLELGDSALYFCASSVGELGATGELFFGEGSRLTVL.

This chain uses TRBV9 with TRBJ2-7, with D unresolved. The CDR3 extends over 14 amino acids. Germline V CDR1 and CDR2: SGDLS, YYNGEE. V was pared by 0 bases and J by 2 bases, with 9 bases between. DNA for the CDR3: TGTGCCAGCAGCGTAGAGAACAGTCCCTACGAGCAGTACTTC. It specifies CASSVENSPYEQYF.

The sample holds one count of this clone. The chain is built from TRBV19 and TRBJ2-3, with 8 bases aligning to TRBD2. CDR1 is LNHDA and CDR2 is SQIVND in the germline V gene (reference sequence). The CDR3 spans 15 residues. Trimming took 3 bases from V and 4 from J; bases not matched to a gene: 6. CDR3 region: CASSMAGGLADTQYF. As DNA, the CDR3 is TGTGCCAGTAGTATGGCGGGGGGCCTTGCAGATACGCAGTATTTT.

The chain has TRBV19 and TRBJ2-3, with 10 bases lining up with TRBD2. CDR1 and CDR2 (germline): LNHDA, SQIVND (reference sequence). V lost 2 bases and J lost 3; bases outside the gene matches: 2. This CDR3 has 15 residues. The CDR3 nucleotides read TGTGCCAGTAGTATACGGACTAGCGGTACAGATACGCAGTATTTT. Translation gives CASSIRTSGTDTQYF.

The V and J genes are TRBV6-5 and TRBJ1-4; 11 nucleotides match TRBD1. The CDR3 sequence is 15 residues long. Germline V gives CDR1 MNHEY, CDR2 SVGAGI. V was pared by 5 bases and J by 7 bases, with 6 bases of the junction left unmatched. The CDR3 protein is CASSRDRGSGEKLFF. As DNA, the CDR3 is TGTGCCAGCAGTCGGGACAGGGGGTCTGGTGAAAAACTGTTTTTT.

This clone showed up just once. V is TRBV3-1 (or the pseudogene TRBV3-2) and J is TRBJ2-3, with TRBD2 matching 8 bases. V lost 2 bases, J lost 2 bases, and 6 bases stayed unmatched. The CDR3 consists of 16 residues. Germline V gene sequence: CDR1 LGHDT, CDR2 YNNKEL (reference sequence). CDR3 residues: CASSQNRGGDTDTQYF. CDR3 DNA sequence: TGTGCCAGCAGCCAAAATCGGGGGGGGGACACAGATACGCAGTATTTT.

The rearrangement joins TRBV5-4 to TRBJ2-1, with 7 nucleotides matching TRBD2. V was clipped by 7 bases and J by 8 bases; unmatched bases: 21. Looked up from germline, CDR1 is SGHNT and CDR2 is YYREEE (reference sequence). The CDR3 totals 17 residues. The CDR3 loop is CASSHSGMYVAGDEQFF. Here the CDR3 DNA reads TGTGCCAGCTCACATTCAGGGATGTACGTGGCGGGAGATGAGCAGTTCTTC.

The rearrangement links TRBV19 to TRBJ1-1; TRBD1 matches at 9 bases. This CDR3 is 15 amino acids long. Trimming cost V 6 bases and J 5 bases; bases outside gene matches: 10. In germline, CDR1 is LNHDA, CDR2 SQIVND (reference sequence). The DNA for the CDR3 is TGTGCCAGTAGGGAGACAGGGGGAATTAGAACTGAAGCTTTCTTT. This translates into CASRETGGIRTEAFF.

The chain has TRBV15 and TRBJ2-6; perhaps TRBD1 as D (6 bases). The CDR3 spans 17 residues. Trimming pared 5 bases from V and 5 bases from J, leaving 19 bases between. CDR1 is LNHNV and CDR2 is YYDKDF in the germline V gene (reference sequence). CDR3 sequence: CATSASPEGERANVLTF. The CDR3 nucleotides read TGTGCCACCAGCGCCAGCCCAGAGGGGGAGAGGGCCAACGTCCTGACTTTC.

The chain combines TRBV7-9 with TRBJ1-5; D gene ambiguous. CDR1 and CDR2 from the germline V gene are SEHNR and FQNEAQ (reference sequence). The CDR3 totals 15 residues. Trimming removed 5 bases at V and 3 bases at J, with 14 bases between. CDR3 in amino acids: CASSPWVGDNQPQHF. The CDR3 DNA is TGTGCCAGCAGCCCCTGGGTAGGAGACAATCAGCCCCAGCATTTT.

The chain links TRBV3-1 (or the pseudogene TRBV3-2) to TRBJ1-5; 10 bases match TRBD1. The V and J ends lost 0 bases and 5 bases, in that order; junction bases with no gene match: 4. The CDR3 is 16 residues long. Germline CDR1 and CDR2: LGHDT and YNNKEL (reference sequence). CDR3 residues: CASSQDGTGVDQPQHF. The CDR3 region has the DNA TGTGCCAGCAGCCAAGATGGGACAGGGGTCGATCAGCCCCAGCATTTT.

In DNA, the CDR3 is TGTGCCAGCAGCACGGCGGGGTATTACAATGAAGCTTTCTTT. This encodes CASSTAGYYNEAFF. J is TRBJ1-1 and V is TRBV25-1; no clear D gene. CDR1 is MGHDK and CDR2 is SYGVNS in the germline V gene. Deletions cut 6 bases from V and 7 bases from J, with 18 bases between. This CDR3 contains 14 residues.